This paragraph reports one T cell receptor beta chain. The antigen remains unidentified. This sample stems from a study of fetal regulatory T cell absence and autoimmunity. On the study more broadly: IPEX patients had exocrine pancreas autoimmunity without clinical diabetes. Findings and caveats of the study: Compared with cord blood, pancreas showed oligoclonal TCR enrichment, some clones over 80-fold.

Germline V gene data show CDR1 as SGHNT and CDR2 as YYREEE (reference sequence). CDR3 length: 16 residues. Trimming stripped 4 bases from V and 2 bases from J, with 18 bases between. The survey-level immunoSEQ assay was used. Measured with immunoSEQ multiplex PCR; TCRdb has only the in-frame clones, and not every one. The table includes about 43,000 clones, approximately 80% detected once. This TCR derives from a newborn boy with IPEX syndrome. The sample was cord blood. The chain uses TRBV5-4 and TRBJ1-2; perhaps TRBD1 as D (5 bases). As DNA, the CDR3 is TGTGCCAGCAGCCTCCCTTATCCGACAGAGAACTATGGCTACACCTTC. It encodes CASSLPYPTENYGYTF.